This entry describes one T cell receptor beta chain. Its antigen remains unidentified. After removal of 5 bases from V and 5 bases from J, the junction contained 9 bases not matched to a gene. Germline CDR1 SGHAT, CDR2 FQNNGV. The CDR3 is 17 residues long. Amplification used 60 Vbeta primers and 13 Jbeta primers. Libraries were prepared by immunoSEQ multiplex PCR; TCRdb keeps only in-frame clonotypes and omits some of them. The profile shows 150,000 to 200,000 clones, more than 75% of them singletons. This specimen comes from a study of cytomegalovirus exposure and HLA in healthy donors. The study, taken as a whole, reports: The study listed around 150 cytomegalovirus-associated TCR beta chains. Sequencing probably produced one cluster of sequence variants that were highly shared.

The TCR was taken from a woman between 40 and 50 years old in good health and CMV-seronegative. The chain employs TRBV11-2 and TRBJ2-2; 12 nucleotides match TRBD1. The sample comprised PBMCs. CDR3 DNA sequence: TGTGCCAGCAGCGCCCGGGACAGGGGGCGTTGGACCGGGGAGCTGTTTTTT. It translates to CASSARDRGRWTGELFF.